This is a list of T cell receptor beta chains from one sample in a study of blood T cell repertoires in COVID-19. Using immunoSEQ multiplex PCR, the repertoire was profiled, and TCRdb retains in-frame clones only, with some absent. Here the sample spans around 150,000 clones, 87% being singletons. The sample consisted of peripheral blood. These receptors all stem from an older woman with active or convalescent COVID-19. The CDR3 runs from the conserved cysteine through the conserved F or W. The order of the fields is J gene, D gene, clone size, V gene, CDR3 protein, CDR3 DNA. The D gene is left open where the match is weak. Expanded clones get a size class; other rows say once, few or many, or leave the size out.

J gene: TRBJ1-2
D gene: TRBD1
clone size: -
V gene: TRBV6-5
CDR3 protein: CASSIGQGPYGYTF
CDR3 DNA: TGTGCCAGCAGTATTGGACAGGGACCCTATGGCTACACCTTC

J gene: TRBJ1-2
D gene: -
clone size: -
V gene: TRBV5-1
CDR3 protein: CASSLAGREEDGYTF
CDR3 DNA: TGCGCCAGCAGCTTGGCGGGCAGGGAGGAGGATGGCTACACCTTC

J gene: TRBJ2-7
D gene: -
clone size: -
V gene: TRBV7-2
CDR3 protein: CASSPGATSSYEQYF
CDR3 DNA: TGTGCCAGCAGCCCAGGGGCTACGAGCTCCTACGAGCAGTACTTC

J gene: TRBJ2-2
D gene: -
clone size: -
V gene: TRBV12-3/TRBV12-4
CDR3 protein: CASSLWGAGELFF
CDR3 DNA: TGTGCCAGCAGTTTATGGGGGGCCGGGGAGCTGTTTTTT

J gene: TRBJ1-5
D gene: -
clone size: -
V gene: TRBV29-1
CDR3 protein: CSVEYVTVGHVPRGGNQPQHF
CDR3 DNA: TGCAGCGTTGAATATGTGACAGTCGGGCACGTTCCTAGGGGTGGCAATCAGCCCCAGCATTTT

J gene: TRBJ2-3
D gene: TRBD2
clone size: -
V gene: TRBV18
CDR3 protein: CASSILPWTSGEGTDTQYF
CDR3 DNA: TGTGCCAGCTCCATACTTCCTTGGACTAGCGGGGAGGGCACAGATACGCAGTATTTT

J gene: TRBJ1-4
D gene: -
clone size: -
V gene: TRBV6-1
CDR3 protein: CASSETSTNEKLFF
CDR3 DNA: TGTGCCAGCAGTGAAACTTCAACTAATGAAAAACTGTTTTTT

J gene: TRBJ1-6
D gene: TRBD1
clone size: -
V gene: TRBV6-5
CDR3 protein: CASSYYRDRDSPLHF
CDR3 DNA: TGTGCCAGCAGTTACTATCGGGACAGGGATTCACCCCTCCACTTT

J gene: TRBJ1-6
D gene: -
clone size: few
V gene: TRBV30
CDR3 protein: CAWSVGQINSPLHF
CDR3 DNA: TGTGCCTGGAGCGTCGGACAGATCAATTCACCCCTCCACTTT

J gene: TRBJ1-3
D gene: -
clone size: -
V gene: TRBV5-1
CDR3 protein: CASSGGLSGNTIYF
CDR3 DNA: TGCGCCAGCTCGGGAGGCCTCTCTGGAAACACCATATATTTT

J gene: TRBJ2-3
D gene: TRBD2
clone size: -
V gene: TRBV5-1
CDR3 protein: CASSLEGGGGGATDTQYF
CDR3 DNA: TGCGCCAGCAGCTTGGAAGGTGGCGGCGGGGGGGCCACAGATACGCAGTATTTT

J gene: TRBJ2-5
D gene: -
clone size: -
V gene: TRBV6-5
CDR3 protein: CASSLQGEETQYF
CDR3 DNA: TGTGCCAGCAGTCTACAGGGAGAGGAGACCCAGTACTTC

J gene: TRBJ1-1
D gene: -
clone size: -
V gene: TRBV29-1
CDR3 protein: CSVERGTANTEAFF
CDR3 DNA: TGCAGCGTTGAAAGGGGAACGGCGAACACTGAAGCTTTCTTT

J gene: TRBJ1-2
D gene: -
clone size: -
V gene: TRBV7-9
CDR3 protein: CASSLGPTGGYTF
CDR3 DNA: TGTGCCAGCAGCTTAGGACCGACGGGGGGCTACACCTTC